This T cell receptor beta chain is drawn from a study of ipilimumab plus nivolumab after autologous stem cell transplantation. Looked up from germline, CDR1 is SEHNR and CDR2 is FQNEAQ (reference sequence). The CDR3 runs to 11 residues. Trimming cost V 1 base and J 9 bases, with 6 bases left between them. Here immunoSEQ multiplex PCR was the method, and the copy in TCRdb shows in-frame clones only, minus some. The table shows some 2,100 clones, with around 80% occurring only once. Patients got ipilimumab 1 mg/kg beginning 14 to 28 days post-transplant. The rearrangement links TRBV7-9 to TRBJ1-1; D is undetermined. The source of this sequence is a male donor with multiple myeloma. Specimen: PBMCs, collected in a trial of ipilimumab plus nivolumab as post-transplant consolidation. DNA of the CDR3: TGTGCCAGCAGCTTAGGAGGGAAAGCTTTCTTT. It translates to CASSLGGKAFF.